The 9 T cell receptor beta chains given below trace back to one sample, sequenced in a study of cytomegalovirus exposure and HLA in healthy donors (dated by TCRdb to about 2017). Library preparation was by the immunoSEQ multiplex PCR assay. For the multiplex PCR, a mixture combining 60 forward primers for TCR Vbeta segments and 13 reverse primers for TCR Jbeta segments was used. TCRdb carries this immuneACCESS record with in-frame sequences only. Its versions omit some clonotypes, under half of them owing to an unresolved V gene in the studies checked, with the rest unexplained. This sample holds fewer than 180,000 clones; roughly 80% were observed only once. The ten most abundant clones make up 3.5% of the sample. The specimen was PBMCs. These receptors were taken from a human donor in good health.

This chain's CDR3 is CATTAGLRKWDTQYF. The CDR3 coding sequence is TGCGCCACAACGGCGGGTCTAAGGAAGTGGGATACGCAGTATTTT. This sequence joins TRBV5-1 and TRBJ2-3; perhaps TRBD2 as D (5 bases). Germline CDR1 reads SGHRS; CDR2 reads YFSETQ. The CDR3 has 15 amino acids. V was clipped by 9 bases and J by 6 bases, with 23 bases between them.

The chain links TRBV5-1 to TRBJ2-1; 8 nucleotides match TRBD2. This CDR3 spans 17 amino acids. Trimming at V came to 0 bases and at J to 4 bases, leaving 9 bases not matched to a gene. Germline V lookup: CDR1 SGHRS, CDR2 YFSETQ. The chain's CDR3 is CASSLVGSGGAYNEQFF. CDR3 DNA: TGCGCCAGCAGCTTGGTAGGATCCGGGGGGGCGTACAATGAGCAGTTCTTC.

This clone has a handful of counts. The chain joins TRBV7-9 to TRBJ2-3; D might be TRBD2 (6 bases). The V gene lost 8 bases and the J gene lost 14 bases, with 14 bases spanning the gap. CDR1 is SEHNR and CDR2 is FQNEAQ in the germline V gene (reference sequence). The CDR3 has 10 residues. The CDR3 reads CASHGEAGYF. The CDR3 DNA follows: TGTGCCAGCCATGGGGAGGCGGGGTATTTT.

This clone was observed once. This rearrangement joins TRBV19 to TRBJ2-3; TRBD1 matches 7 bases. This CDR3 spans 16 amino acids. V lost 4 bases to trimming and J lost 0 bases; unmatched junction nucleotides: 7. The germline V gene encodes CDR1 LNHDA and CDR2 SQIVND (reference sequence). The CDR3 here is CASSTPATGSTDTQYF. In DNA form, the CDR3 reads TGTGCCAGTAGTACCCCCGCGACAGGGAGCACAGATACGCAGTATTTT.

This clone showed up just a few times. The chain employs TRBV29-1 and TRBJ1-1, with 9 bases aligning to TRBD1. This CDR3 is built from 13 residues. The germline gives CDR1 SQVTM, CDR2 ANQGSEA. The CDR3 bases are TGCGTCGCGACAGGGGGAATCTTAACTGAAGCTTTCTTT. Encoded protein: CVATGGILTEAFF.

The V gene is TRBV19, the J gene TRBJ2-7; 7 nucleotides align to TRBD2. From germline, CDR1 is LNHDA and CDR2 SQIVND (reference sequence). The CDR3 length is 17 residues. Unmatched junction bases numbered 13, after V lost 3 bases and J lost 2 bases. DNA of the CDR3: TGTGCCAGTAGTATTGGTGGAGTGGGGGGGATCCCCTACGAGCAGTACTTC. This sequence encodes CASSIGGVGGIPYEQYF.

This sequence joins TRBV2 and TRBJ1-1; D gene unclear. The CDR3 is made up of 14 amino acids. From germline, CDR1 is SNHLY and CDR2 FYNNEI. Trimming cost V 5 bases and J 5 bases, with 15 bases left between them. The CDR3 loop reads CASSTRWGGTEAFF. The CDR3, as DNA: TGTGCCAGCAGTACCCGATGGGGAGGTACTGAAGCTTTCTTT.

Only one count was recorded for this clone. The rearrangement links TRBV13 to TRBJ1-4, with TRBD1 as a possible D gene (6 bases). CDR3 length: 18 amino acids. Germline-derived CDR1 and CDR2 are PRHDT and FYEKMQ (reference sequence). Trimming stripped 3 bases from V and 2 bases from J, with 19 bases between. The CDR3 sequence: CASSFRGGNSRTNEKLFF. CDR3 DNA sequence: TGTGCCAGCAGCTTCCGGGGGGGCAACTCTAGGACTAATGAAAAACTGTTTTTT.

The V and J genes are TRBV2 and TRBJ1-1; 7 positions agree with TRBD1. V shed 11 bases, J shed 11 bases, and the junction held 20 bases outside the gene matches. The CDR3 spans 14 residues. The germline CDR1 and CDR2 sequences are SNHLY and FYNNEI. CDR3: CASLNGPQGEWAFF. The CDR3 nucleotides read TGTGCCTCCCTTAACGGTCCCCAGGGGGAGTGGGCTTTCTTT.